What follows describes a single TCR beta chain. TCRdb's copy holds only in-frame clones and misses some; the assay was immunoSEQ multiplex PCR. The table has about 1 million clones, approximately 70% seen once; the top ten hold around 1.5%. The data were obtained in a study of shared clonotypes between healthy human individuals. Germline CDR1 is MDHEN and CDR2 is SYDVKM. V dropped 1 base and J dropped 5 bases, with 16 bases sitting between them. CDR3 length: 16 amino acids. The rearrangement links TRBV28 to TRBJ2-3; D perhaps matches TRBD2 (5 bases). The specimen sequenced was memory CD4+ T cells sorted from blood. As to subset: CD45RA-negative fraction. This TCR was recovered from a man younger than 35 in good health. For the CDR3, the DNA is TGTGCCAGCAGTTTATATGGTGGGGTCGCGGGAGATACGCAGTATTTT. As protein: CASSLYGGVAGDTQYF. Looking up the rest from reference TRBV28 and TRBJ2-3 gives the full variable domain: DVKVTQSSRYLVKRTGEKVFLECVQDMDHENMFWYRQDPGLGLRLIYFSYDVKMKEKGDIPEGYSVSREKKERFSLILESASTNQTSMYLCASSLYGGVAGDTQYFGPGTRLTVL.